This TCR beta chain was obtained from a study of blood T cells in healthy people across ages. Sample-barcoded 5' priming and a J-beta primer mix drove a second PCR of about 7 to 12 cycles. TCRdb reprocessed the 5' RACE reads via MiXCR and lists one record per CDR3 protein. Among 1 million to 1.2 million distinct CDR3 sequences, 35% to 40% were seen once, and the ten largest hold 10% to 15%. CDR3 size: 15 residues. CDR1 SGHRS and CDR2 YFSETQ come from the germline V gene. V gave up 0 bases and J gave up 5 bases, with 12 bases separating them. The study, taken as a whole, reports: PBMCs that were unsorted prevented a conclusive naive versus antigen-experienced comparison.

The table lists this clonotype with many counts. The antigen is unknown. The receptor comes from a man aged 18-30 years in good health. Sequencing used blood. This chain joins TRBV5-1 and TRBJ2-1; possibly TRBD1 or TRBD2 for D (5 bases each). CDR3 residues: CASSLVGTANNEQFF. The CDR3 region has the DNA TGCGCCAGCAGCTTGGTTGGGACGGCCAACAATGAGCAGTTCTTC. The complete variable domain, with remaining parts taken from reference TRBV5-1 and TRBJ2-1, reads KAGVTQTPRYLIKTRGQQVTLSCSPISGHRSVSWYQQTPGQGLQFLFEYFSETQRNKGNFPGRFSGRQFSNSRSEMNVSTLELGDSALYLCASSLVGTANNEQFFGPGTRLTVL.